This TCR beta chain originates from a study of T cells in Graves' hyperthyroidism and ophthalmopathy. The sample holds many counts of this clonotype. RNA transcripts provided the source from which TCR beta CDR3 regions were amplified. A first-round RT-PCR of the TCR CDR3 used the HTBI primer set. From the multiplex PCR reads, TCRdb called clonotypes with MiXCR, one entry per CDR3 protein. Seen here are under 550,000 distinct CDR3 sequences, roughly 15% observed once, and the top ten hold approximately 5.8%. The sequence was obtained from a woman aged 18-35 years with Graves' hyperthyroidism. The specimen sequenced was blood.

CDR3 amino acids: CASSLSWTSADTQYF. DNA for the CDR3: TGTGCCAGCAGTCTCAGCTGGACTAGCGCAGATACGCAGTATTTT. V gene TRBV27 combines with J gene TRBJ2-3; the match to TRBD2 covers 9 bases. CDR1 is MNHEY and CDR2 is SMNVEV in the germline V gene (reference sequence). CDR3 length equals 15 residues. Losses at the gene ends were 5 bases for V and 4 bases for J; bases not matched to a gene: 7.